These T cell receptor beta chains were read from a single sample in a study of identical twins. TCRdb re-called the 5' RACE reads with MiXCR, one entry per CDR3 protein. The sample has approximately 410,000 distinct CDR3 sequences, approximately 18% seen once; the top ten hold 9.5% to 15%. Sequenced input: naive T cells sorted from blood. These receptors all come from a man in his forties or fifties in good health. Both conserved end residues are part of each CDR3. Only some rows state a clone size, as once, few, many or a class for expanded clones.

J gene,V gene,clone size,CDR3 protein
TRBJ1-5,TRBV15,many,CATSRDRSGIRQPQHF
TRBJ2-7,TRBV13,once,CASSPGLAGTGSYEQYF
TRBJ2-3,TRBV5-1,many,CASSSPGDTQYF
TRBJ1-5,TRBV18,NA,CASSPTSGGTQPQHF
TRBJ1-4,TRBV6-2/TRBV6-3,many,CASSYSLGHPDLFVQLFF
TRBJ2-3,TRBV9,few,CASSVAPGGTSSTDTQYF
TRBJ2-1,TRBV6-1,NA,CASTSRAPIDEQFF
TRBJ2-7,TRBV29-1,many,CSVEGLGAYEQYF
TRBJ2-6,TRBV6-1,few,CATGPLSSSGANVLTF
TRBJ1-2,TRBV6-5,many,CASSYWDRDRNLYGYTF
TRBJ1-3,TRBV9,many,CASSALSTGNTIYF
TRBJ2-7,TRBV28,many,CASSHRGGLYEQYF
TRBJ2-2,TRBV7-2,NA,CASSLWLSYTGELFF
TRBJ2-5,TRBV29-1,NA,CSVPPGVGQETQYF
TRBJ2-3,TRBV29-1,few,CSVEDWKTDTQYF
TRBJ2-1,TRBV6-1,NA,CASRDAGLSSSYNEQFF
TRBJ1-3,TRBV6-5,few,CASSYGVSGNTIYF
TRBJ1-1,TRBV5-1,many,CASSLIARNTEAFF
TRBJ1-5,TRBV19,few,CATRVHSNQPQHF
TRBJ2-7,TRBV5-1,NA,CASSLVGVIYEQYF
TRBJ2-5,TRBV4-1,many,CASSQEGVETQYF
TRBJ1-1,TRBV27,NA,CASSLNPGGGNTEAFF
TRBJ2-7,TRBV12-3/TRBV12-4,few,CASSRDIMGQYF
TRBJ2-5,TRBV3-1,many,CASSLQRETQYF
TRBJ2-1,TRBV12-3/TRBV12-4,NA,CASSVYRVNYNEQFF
TRBJ2-2,TRBV27,many,CASSTTGTGRKELFF